This TCR beta chain was profiled in a study of a mutant IDH1 vaccine in newly diagnosed glioma (dated by TCRdb to about 2021). A note on the overall study: Across visits V03 through V10, patients got a total of eight vaccinations, given in weeks 1, 3, 5, 7, 11, 15, 19 and 23. Six visits were used for peripheral blood collection: V03 (baseline), V05, V07, V10, V12 and V13. Before enrollment, patients had received standard therapy of radiotherapy alone, temozolomide alone, or radiochemotherapy with temozolomide; most received the combination. The roughly 32 treated patients were roughly 62% male and about 40% female, with a mean age of around 40 years. Vaccination started 4-6 weeks after radiotherapy alone, or was given together with temozolomide cycles in the groups whose treatment included chemotherapy. Longitudinal TCRB deep sequencing was performed for roughly 24 treated patients wherever samples were available for exploratory analyses.

The time point label of this sample denotes: week 23, last vaccination. Every vaccine dose consisted of 300 ug of a 20-mer mutant IDH1 peptide in Montanide, administered subcutaneously together with topical imiquimod. Newly diagnosed WHO grade 3 or 4 IDH1-mutant astrocytomas showing loss of nuclear ATRX were present in the donors. The samples were drawn from NOA16, a multicentre, single-arm, open-label phase I trial in Germany that tested a mutant IDH1 peptide vaccine in humans for the first time. Genomic DNA for TCRB sequencing was extracted from EDTA blood using the DNeasy Blood and Tissue Kit. The library was obtained by the immunoSEQ multiplex PCR assay. The hsTCRB Kit was used according to the manufacturer's protocol to amplify rearranged TCR beta chain sequences. An Illumina MiSeq was used to sequence the TCRB libraries. The original pipeline was this. The proprietary platform of the kit vendor was used for demultiplexing, trimming and gene mapping. Here the immuneACCESS table is served through TCRdb, limited to in-frame sequences with V and J called. Missing clones are a known gap in these copies; in checked studies unresolved V genes cover under half, and the rest lacks a known reason. The D gene and trimming were derived from the DNA, and the V and J assignments and clone size from that table. For this sample there are approximately 66,000 clones; under 90% appear just once. Of the sample, 10% to 15% falls within the top ten clones.

Broader findings and caveats from the paper: The authors stated that sample limitations prevented analyses of patient blood samples from being reproduced. Vaccine-induced immune responses across multiple MHC alleles were detected in over 80% of patients. No apparent relationship was observed between pseudoprogression and alterations in the top peripheral T cell clonotypes detected by TCRB sequencing. Selection of PBMC samples for TCRB deep sequencing was based on availability.

To note about this clone: Its recognized antigen is unknown. No per-base quality is available; no much larger clone lies one base away.

Relative to germline, V is missing 3 bases and J is missing 7 bases, with 6 bases of the junction outside any gene match. From cysteine to phenylalanine, the CDR3 is 16 amino acids long. This entry keeps only the CDR3 DNA: 48 bases, framed from base 1. Per the germline V gene, SGHTA is the CDR1 and FQGNSA is the CDR2. The chain was built from TRBV7-2 and TRBJ2-3; 14 junctional bases match TRBD2. The receptor was isolated from a man younger than 35 with glioma. The specimen was PBMCs, collected from a glioma patient whose treatment included an IDH1 peptide vaccine. The sequenced DNA: TGTGCCAGCAGCTTGGGGACTAGCGGGAGCCAGAATACGCAGTATTTT. It codes for CASSLGTSGSQNTQYF.